A single sample is the source of the 25 T cell receptor beta chains below, sequenced in a study of cytomegalovirus exposure and HLA in healthy donors. The study ran its PCR with 60 Vbeta and 13 Jbeta primers. Here immunoSEQ multiplex PCR was the method, and the copy in TCRdb shows in-frame clones only, minus some. The data show 200,000 or so clones, 82% seen once. Sequencing input: PBMCs. These TCRs come from a woman aged 40 to 50 in good health and CMV-seronegative.

This clone has only one observation. V gene TRBV4-2 combines with J gene TRBJ2-1; 11 bases are a match to TRBD2. With 3 bases clipped from V and 2 bases from J, the junction kept 6 bases outside the gene matches. The germline CDR1 and CDR2 sequences are LGHNA and YNFKEQ. The CDR3 loop spans 17 amino acids. CDR3 loop: CASSQDTSGSAYNEQFF. The CDR3 coding sequence is TGTGCCAGCAGCCAGGACACTAGCGGGAGCGCCTACAATGAGCAGTTCTTC.

The J gene is TRBJ1-2, the V gene TRBV5-6; D unresolved. Germline V gene sequence: CDR1 SGHDT, CDR2 YYEEEE. V lost 1 base, J lost 8 bases, and 9 bases lay in between. CDR3 length equals 12 residues. CDR3 loop: CASSLQREGYTF. DNA for the CDR3: TGTGCCAGCAGCTTGCAACGGGAGGGCTACACCTTC.

CDR3 DNA: TGTGCCAGCAGGGCCAGGGAAGGACTAACCGGGGAGCTGTTTTTT. Protein product: CASRAREGLTGELFF. The chain has TRBV2 and TRBJ2-2; a weak D match, TRBD2 (6 bases). V lost 6 bases, J lost 5 bases, and 16 bases lay in between. The CDR3 is made up of 15 amino acids. The germline V gene encodes CDR1 SNHLY and CDR2 FYNNEI.

The chain recombines TRBV7-9 with TRBJ1-1, with D tentatively TRBD1 (6 bases). The CDR3 is 12 residues long. Trimming left V 5 bases short and J 6 bases short, with 10 bases between. Germline V gene sequence: CDR1 SEHNR, CDR2 FQNEAQ (reference sequence). The CDR3 is CASSTGQSEAFF. Here the CDR3 DNA reads TGTGCCAGCAGCACCGGACAGTCTGAAGCTTTCTTT.

As for this clone: One end of the junction varies from germline; a read error may be responsible. Within the sample, other DNA sequences also encode this same CDR3. The V and J genes are TRBV27 and TRBJ1-4, with no clear D. The CDR3 contains 13 residues. Germline CDR1 and CDR2: MNHEY and SMNVEV (reference sequence). The CDR3 loop is CASSSPTYEKLFF. CDR3 nucleotide sequence: TGCGCCAGCAGTTCTCCCACATACGAAAAACTGTTTTTT. Using reference TRBV27 and TRBJ1-4 for the parts outside the CDR3, the full variable domain is EAQVTQNPRYLITVTGKKLTVTCSQNMNHEYMSWYRQDPGLGLRQIYYSMNVEVTDKGDVPEGYKVSRKEKRNFPLILESPSPNQTSLYFCASSSPTYEKLFFGSGTQLSVL.

The V gene is TRBV7-9, the J gene TRBJ1-1; D is undetermined. This CDR3 comprises 11 residues. Germline loops: CDR1 SEHNR, CDR2 FQNEAQ (reference sequence). Trimming cost V 4 bases and J 6 bases, with 6 bases left between them. CDR3 sequence: CASSSVAEAFF. In DNA form, the CDR3 reads TGTGCCAGCAGCTCGGTCGCTGAAGCTTTCTTT.

This clone was detected once. This chain uses TRBV4-2 with TRBJ2-2, with D perhaps TRBD2 (7 bases). Germline CDR1 reads LGHNA; CDR2 reads YNFKEQ. Deletions cut 0 bases from V and 4 bases from J, with 18 bases between. The CDR3 is 18 amino acids. CDR3 in amino acids: CASSQDPSGEGGTGELFF. For the CDR3, the DNA is TGTGCCAGCAGCCAAGACCCTTCGGGGGAGGGGGGCACCGGGGAGCTGTTTTTT.

The chain recombines TRBV6-5 with TRBJ1-1, with D perhaps matching TRBD1 (5 bases). Germline CDR1 reads MNHEY; CDR2 reads SVGAGI. The CDR3 contains 15 residues. Trimming pared 4 bases from V and 2 bases from J, leaving 14 bases between. CDR3 sequence (DNA): TGTGCCAGCAGTTTAGGAGGGACCTCTAACACTGAAGCTTTCTTT. Its translation is CASSLGGTSNTEAFF.

This clone was recorded a few times. The V call is TRBV7-9, the J call TRBJ1-5; D is unresolved. Trimming stripped 2 bases from V and 6 bases from J, with 14 bases between. This CDR3 is 15 amino acids long. Germline values: CDR1 SEHNR, CDR2 FQNEAQ (reference sequence). DNA for the CDR3: TGTGCCAGCAGCTTAAATGCGGGAGGTACTCAGCCCCAGCATTTT. Translation: CASSLNAGGTQPQHF.

The CDR3 region has the DNA TGTGCCAGCAGCTCTAGCGGGAGCGGAACCGGGGAGCTGTTTTTT. Protein sequence: CASSSSGSGTGELFF. The chain links TRBV5-6 to TRBJ2-2, with TRBD2 identical over 10 bases. Germline V gene lookup returns CDR1 SGHDT and CDR2 YYEEEE. CDR3 length equals 15 residues. V trimming: 3 bases; J trimming: 5 bases; junction bases outside the gene matches: 4.

This rearrangement joins TRBV7-2 to TRBJ2-7; D is uncertain. Looked up from germline, CDR1 is SGHTA and CDR2 is FQGNSA. Between the trimmed V and J ends, which lost 3 bases and 3 bases, there was a span of 6 bases. The CDR3 loop spans 12 amino acids. The CDR3 protein is CASSFSLYEQYF. CDR3 sequence (DNA): TGTGCCAGCAGCTTCTCCCTCTACGAGCAGTACTTC.

The chain has TRBV27 and TRBJ2-7, with TRBD1 as a possible D gene (6 bases). Germline V lookup: CDR1 MNHEY, CDR2 SMNVEV (reference sequence). The CDR3 covers 13 residues. V lost 6 bases to trimming and J lost 0 bases, with 9 bases between them. The DNA of the CDR3 is TGTGCCAGCAGCTGGGACAACTCCTACGAGCAGTACTTC. This sequence encodes CASSWDNSYEQYF.

The genes are TRBV29-1 and TRBJ2-2; possibly TRBD2 for D (6 bases). Germline V gene lookup returns CDR1 SQVTM and CDR2 ANQGSEA. The CDR3 length is 13 residues. V lost 5 bases, J lost 7 bases, and 14 bases lay in between. This CDR3 is CSVLGGAGGELFF. In DNA, the CDR3 is TGCAGCGTTCTTGGGGGAGCGGGCGGGGAGCTGTTTTTT.

The chain combines TRBV30 with TRBJ2-7, with D possibly matching TRBD1 (5 bases). V lost 4 bases and J lost 7, with 17 bases in between. The CDR3 is made up of 13 amino acids. The V gene's germline CDR1 is GTSNPN and CDR2 SVGIG (reference sequence). The chain's CDR3 is CAWTNRKGWEQYF. Here the CDR3 DNA reads TGTGCCTGGACCAACCGAAAGGGGTGGGAGCAGTACTTC.

This sequence joins TRBV23-1 and TRBJ1-2; D is ambiguous. Being an ORF, TRBV23-1 has a function that is uncertain. The germline V and J ends were trimmed by 3 bases and 1 base, with 9 bases remaining between them. This CDR3 is 14 amino acids long. The CDR3 nucleotides are TGCGCCAGCAGTCATCCGGGAGTTAACTATGGCTACACCTTC. It translates to CASSHPGVNYGYTF.

This rearrangement joins TRBV7-9 to TRBJ2-7; perhaps TRBD1 as D (6 bases). V gave up 1 base and J gave up 3 bases, with 10 bases separating them. Germline CDR1 SEHNR, CDR2 FQNEAQ (reference sequence). CDR3 length equals 14 residues. In nucleotides, the CDR3 is TGTGCCAGCAGCTTAGACAGGGTCCACTACGAGCAGTACTTC. This translates into CASSLDRVHYEQYF.

This sequence joins TRBV4-1 and TRBJ2-1, with 7 nucleotides matching TRBD2. The germline V gene has CDR1 MGHRA and CDR2 YSYEKL. The CDR3 consists of 17 residues. V lost 0 bases and J lost 2; bases outside the gene matches: 7. In DNA form, the CDR3 reads TGCGCCAGCAGCCAAGATACGGCTAGCGGCACCTACAATGAGCAGTTCTTC. It is translated as CASSQDTASGTYNEQFF.

The chain combines TRBV19 with TRBJ1-5, with D possibly being TRBD1 (6 bases). V lost 7 bases and J lost 3, with 13 bases in between. Germline V CDR1 and CDR2: LNHDA, SQIVND (reference sequence). The CDR3 sequence is 14 residues long. CDR3 bases: TGTGCCAGTAAACCAACAGGGACCAATCAGCCCCAGCATTTT. It translates to CASKPTGTNQPQHF.

This clone was counted once. The chain links TRBV11-3 to TRBJ2-3; no clear D gene. Germline CDR1 and CDR2: SGHNT and YENEEA. The CDR3 is 15 amino acids. Trimming removed 1 base from V and 2 bases from J, with 10 bases in between. The CDR3 here is CASSLGIGFTDTQYF. The CDR3 coding sequence is TGTGCCAGCAGCTTAGGTATCGGTTTCACAGATACGCAGTATTTT.

This clone was recorded a few times. Here the CDR3 DNA reads TGTGCCAGCAGCCCACCGGCGGGGGGAGGGGAGCAGTACTTC. This sequence encodes CASSPPAGGGEQYF. This sequence joins TRBV7-2 and TRBJ2-7; TRBD2 matches at 8 bases. Trimming took 5 bases from V and 7 from J; bases not matched to a gene: 10. The germline gives CDR1 SGHTA, CDR2 FQGNSA. CDR3 length equals 14 residues.

The CDR3 region is CASSLTITDKAFF. The CDR3 DNA is TGTGCCAGCAGCTTAACTATCACAGACAAAGCTTTCTTT. The rearrangement uses TRBV7-3 and TRBJ1-1; no clear D gene. CDR1 is SGHTA and CDR2 is FQGTGA in the germline V gene. V lost 0 bases and J lost 9, with 11 bases in between. The CDR3 extends over 13 amino acids.

The chain joins TRBV6-5 to TRBJ2-5; possibly TRBD2 for D (6 bases). The end of the DNA aligns better with TRBJ2-7, so the J call may be wrong. Germline CDR1 MNHEY, CDR2 SVGAGI. The CDR3 totals 15 residues. Written as DNA, the CDR3 is TGTGCCAGCAGCCAGGACCCGGCGGGGCCCTACGAGCAGTACTTC. This translates into CASSQDPAGPYEQYF.

The V and J genes are TRBV14 and TRBJ2-3; tentatively, D is TRBD1 (5 bases). The CDR3 runs to 16 residues. The germline gives CDR1 SGHDN, CDR2 FVKESK. Trimming pared 4 bases from V and 5 bases from J, leaving 19 bases between. The chain's CDR3 is CASSPLGPTDEDTQYF. The DNA of the CDR3 is TGTGCCAGCAGCCCCCTGGGCCCGACAGACGAAGATACGCAGTATTTT.

About this clone: Other DNA sequences from this sample encode an identical CDR3 as well. The gene calls are TRBV27 and TRBJ2-7; TRBD2 matches 8 bases. The germline CDR1 and CDR2 sequences are MNHEY and SMNVEV (reference sequence). This CDR3 contains 14 residues. Trimming at V came to 3 bases and at J to 0 bases, leaving 1 base not matched to a gene. The CDR3 sequence is CASSFAGGSYEQYF. The CDR3 DNA is TGTGCCAGCAGTTTTGCGGGAGGCTCCTACGAGCAGTACTTC.

This clone was seen a few times. A junction end diverges from the germline sequence, so it may reflect a read error. The chain employs TRBV25-1 and TRBJ1-5; TRBD1 is a possible D gene (6 bases). Germline CDR1 reads MGHDK; CDR2 reads SYGVNS. The CDR3 is 15 amino acids. The CDR3 DNA is TGTGCCAGCAGTGGGGCTTCGGGGGGCAAGCAGCCCCAGCATTTT. Protein product: CASSGASGGKQPQHF.